This TCR beta chain was retrieved from a study of cytomegalovirus exposure and HLA in healthy donors (dated by TCRdb to 2016 to 2017). Study-wide context: A later analysis indicated that the roughly 120 validation repertoires were generated on the platform also employed for the roughly 730 repertoires of the first cohort. The study was designed to test whether signatures of past pathogen exposure could be identified by cataloging public T cell receptors. Besides the first cohort of some 670 subjects, a separate validation cohort made up of over a hundred different subjects was used. High-throughput TCR immunosequencing, statistical association of individual TCRs with disease status, and machine learning were combined to predict cytomegalovirus infection status.

The CDR3 goes from the cysteine to the phenylalanine over 15 residues. The only DNA kept is the CDR3, 45 bases in frame from the first base. CDR1 and CDR2 (SGHVS, FNYEAQ) derive from the germline V gene. V is cut back by 2 bases and J by 3 bases, with 2 bases in the junction unmatched. The donors were included in the validation cohort of over a hundred subjects, a group kept apart from the approximately 650-subject first cohort. The library was built by means of the immunoSEQ multiplex PCR assay. In the paper's pipeline: A statistical classification framework was built to diagnose cytomegalovirus status from the catalog of TCR beta chain sequences. This is the immuneACCESS table as TCRdb keeps it, with only in-frame sequences that have V and J called. A part of the clones is gone; compared with another copy, unresolved V genes explain less than half, and the rest is unexplained. V, J and clone size derive from that table, while D and trimming were established from the DNA sequence. The sample contains approximately 160,000 clones, 91% of them found a single time. 3% of the sample lies in the top ten.

General study outcomes and caveats: A few of the identified cytomegalovirus-associated TCR beta chains were confirmed in vitro to be specific for cytomegalovirus antigens. While some public TCRs were present in many individuals, most TCR sequences turned up only very rarely across donors. In the study, about 150 TCR beta chains were listed as associated with cytomegalovirus. Of the cluster scores, approximately 95% were above 0 in a later analysis, which found that TCRs clustered in the first cohort also tended to co-occur in the approximately 110 validation repertoires. The classifier was reported to diagnose cytomegalovirus status with high specificity and sensitivity in both the original cohort and the validation cohort. The authors suggested that the approach could potentially be extended to other disease states and immunological phenotypes. A later analysis had no HLA typing for the validation cohort, so co-occurrence there was scored across all 110 or so repertoires.

On this clone itself: No cognate antigen has been identified for it. One base away there is no much larger clone; base qualities are not given.

The sequence joins TRBV7-6 to TRBJ1-5, and 9 junctional nucleotides match TRBD1. The TCR sequence derives from a woman aged 18-35 years in good health and CMV-seropositive. Sequenced material: PBMCs. Here is the DNA: TGTGCCAGCAGCTTAACAGGGGGCTACAATCAGCCCCAGCATTTT. Its product reads: CASSLTGGYNQPQHF.